This TCR beta chain was identified in a study of T cells in Graves' hyperthyroidism and ophthalmopathy. The CDR3 sequence is 13 residues long. V dropped 0 bases and J dropped 3 bases, with 5 bases sitting between them. CDR1 KGHSH and CDR2 LQKENI come from the germline V gene. This clonotype came up many times. From RNA transcripts, TCR beta CDR3 regions were amplified. First-round RT-PCR with HTBI primers amplified the TCR CDR3 region. TCRdb re-derived calls from the multiplex PCR reads in MiXCR, one entry per CDR3 protein. The sample lists a few hundred thousand distinct CDR3 sequences; roughly 25% were seen once.

V gene TRBV18 combines with J gene TRBJ1-1; D remains unclear. This TCR was recovered from a man in his forties or fifties with Graves' hyperthyroidism. The material sequenced was blood. This chain's CDR3 is CASSPPQDTEAFF. In nucleotides, the CDR3 is TGTGCCAGCTCACCACCGCAAGACACTGAAGCTTTCTTT.